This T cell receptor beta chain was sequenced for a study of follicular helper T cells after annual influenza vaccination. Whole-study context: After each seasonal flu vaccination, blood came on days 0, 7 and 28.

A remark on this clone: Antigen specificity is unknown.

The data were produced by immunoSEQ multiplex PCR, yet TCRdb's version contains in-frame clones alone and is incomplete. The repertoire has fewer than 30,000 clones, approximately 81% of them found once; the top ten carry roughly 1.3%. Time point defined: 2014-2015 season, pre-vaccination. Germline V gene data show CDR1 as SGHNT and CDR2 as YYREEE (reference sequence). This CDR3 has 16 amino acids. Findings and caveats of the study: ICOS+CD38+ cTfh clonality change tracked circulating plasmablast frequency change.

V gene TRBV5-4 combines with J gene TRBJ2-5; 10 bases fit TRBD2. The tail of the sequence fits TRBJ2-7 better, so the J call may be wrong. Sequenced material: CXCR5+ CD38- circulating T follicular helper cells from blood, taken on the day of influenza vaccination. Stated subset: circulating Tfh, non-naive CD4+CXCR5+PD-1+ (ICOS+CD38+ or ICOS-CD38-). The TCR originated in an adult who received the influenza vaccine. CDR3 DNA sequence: TGTGCCAGCAGCAATGATATACTAGCGGGGACCTACGAGCAGTACTTC. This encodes CASSNDILAGTYEQYF.